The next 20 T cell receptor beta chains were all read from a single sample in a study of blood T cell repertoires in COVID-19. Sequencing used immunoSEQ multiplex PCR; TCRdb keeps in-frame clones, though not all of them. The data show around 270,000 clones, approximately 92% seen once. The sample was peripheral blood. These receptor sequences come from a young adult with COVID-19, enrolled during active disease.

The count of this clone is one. The CDR3 loop reads CASSVDAGAYNEQFF. The CDR3 coding sequence is TGTGCCAGCAGCGTAGATGCGGGGGCCTACAATGAGCAGTTCTTC. The chain carries TRBV9 and TRBJ2-1; 7 nucleotides agree with TRBD2. Germline V gives CDR1 SGDLS, CDR2 YYNGEE. CDR3 length: 15 residues. V gave up 0 bases and J gave up 2 bases; unmatched junction bases: 2.

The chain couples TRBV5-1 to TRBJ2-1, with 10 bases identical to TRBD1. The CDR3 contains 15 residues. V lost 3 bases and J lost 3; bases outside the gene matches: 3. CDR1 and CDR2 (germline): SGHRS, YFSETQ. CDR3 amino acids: CASSWGQGFYNEQFF. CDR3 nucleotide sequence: TGCGCCAGCAGCTGGGGACAGGGGTTCTACAATGAGCAGTTCTTC.

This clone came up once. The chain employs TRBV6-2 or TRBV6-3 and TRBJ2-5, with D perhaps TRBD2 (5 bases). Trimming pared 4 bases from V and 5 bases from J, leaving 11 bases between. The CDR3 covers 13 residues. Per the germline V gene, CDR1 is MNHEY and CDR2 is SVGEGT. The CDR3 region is CASSSTQRETQYF. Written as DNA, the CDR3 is TGTGCCAGCAGTTCGACCCAGCGGGAGACCCAGTACTTC.

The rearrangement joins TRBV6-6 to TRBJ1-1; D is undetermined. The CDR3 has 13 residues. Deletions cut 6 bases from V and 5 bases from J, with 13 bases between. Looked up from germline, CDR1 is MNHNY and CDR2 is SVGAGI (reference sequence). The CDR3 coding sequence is TGTGCCAGCAGCCTCCCACCGGGGACTGAAGCTTTCTTT. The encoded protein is CASSLPPGTEAFF.

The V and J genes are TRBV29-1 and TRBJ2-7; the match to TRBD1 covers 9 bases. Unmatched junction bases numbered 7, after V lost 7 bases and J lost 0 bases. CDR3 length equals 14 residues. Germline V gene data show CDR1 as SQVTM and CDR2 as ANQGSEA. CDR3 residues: CSAETGQGSYEQYF. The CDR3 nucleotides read TGCAGCGCGGAAACGGGACAGGGCTCCTACGAGCAGTACTTC.

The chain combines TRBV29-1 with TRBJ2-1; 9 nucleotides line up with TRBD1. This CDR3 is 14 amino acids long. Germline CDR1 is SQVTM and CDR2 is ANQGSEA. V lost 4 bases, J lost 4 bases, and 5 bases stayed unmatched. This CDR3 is CSVVRTGAYNEQFF. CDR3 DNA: TGCAGCGTTGTTAGGACAGGGGCTTACAATGAGCAGTTCTTC.

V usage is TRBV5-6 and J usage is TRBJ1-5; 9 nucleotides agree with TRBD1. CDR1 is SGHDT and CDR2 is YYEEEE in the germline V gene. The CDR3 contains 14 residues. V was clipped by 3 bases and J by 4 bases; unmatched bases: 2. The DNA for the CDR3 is TGTGCCAGCAGCTCGGGACAGGGTAATCAGCCCCAGCATTTT. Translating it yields CASSSGQGNQPQHF.

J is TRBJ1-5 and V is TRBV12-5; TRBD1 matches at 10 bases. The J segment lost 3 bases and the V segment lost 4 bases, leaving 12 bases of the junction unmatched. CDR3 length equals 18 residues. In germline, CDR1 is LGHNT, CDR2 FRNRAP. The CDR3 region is CASGSIHLGQGDNQPQHF. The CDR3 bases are TGTGCTAGTGGTTCTATCCACTTAGGACAGGGGGACAATCAGCCCCAGCATTTT.

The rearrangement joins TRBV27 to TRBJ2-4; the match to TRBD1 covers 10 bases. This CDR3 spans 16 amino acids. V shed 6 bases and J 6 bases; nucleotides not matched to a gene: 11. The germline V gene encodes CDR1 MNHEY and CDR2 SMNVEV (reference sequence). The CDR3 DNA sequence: TGTGCCAGCAGCCTGGGACAGGGGCCTTTGGGAAACATTCAGTACTTC. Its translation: CASSLGQGPLGNIQYF.

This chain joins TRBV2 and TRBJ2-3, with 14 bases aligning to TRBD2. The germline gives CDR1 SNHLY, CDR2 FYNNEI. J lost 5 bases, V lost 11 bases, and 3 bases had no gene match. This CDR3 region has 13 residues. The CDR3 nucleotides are TGTGCCGACGGACTAGCGGGAGGAGATACGCAGTATTTT. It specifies CADGLAGGDTQYF.

This CDR3 reads CASSLRTSGGLNEQFF. The CDR3 DNA follows: TGTGCCAGCAGCCTCAGGACTAGCGGGGGCCTCAATGAGCAGTTCTTC. This chain links TRBV9 with TRBJ2-1; the match to TRBD2 covers 13 bases. V gave up 4 bases and J gave up 6 bases; unmatched junction bases: 7. Germline V CDR1 and CDR2: SGDLS, YYNGEE. The CDR3 covers 16 residues.

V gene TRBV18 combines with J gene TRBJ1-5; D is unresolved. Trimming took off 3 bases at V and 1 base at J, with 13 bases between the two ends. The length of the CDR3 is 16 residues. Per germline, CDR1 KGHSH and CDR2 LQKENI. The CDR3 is CASSPSTVNSNQPQHF. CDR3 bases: TGTGCCAGCTCACCCTCCACAGTTAACAGCAATCAGCCCCAGCATTTT.

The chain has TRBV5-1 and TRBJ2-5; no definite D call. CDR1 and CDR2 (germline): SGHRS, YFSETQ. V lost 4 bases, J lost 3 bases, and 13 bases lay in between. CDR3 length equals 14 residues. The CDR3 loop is CASSLKSPEETQYF. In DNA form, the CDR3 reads TGCGCCAGCAGCCTGAAGAGTCCCGAAGAGACCCAGTACTTC.

The CDR3 nucleotides are TGTGCCAGCAGTGACCCAGACAGGGGGGTGAAGGAAAAACTGTTTTTT. It translates to CASSDPDRGVKEKLFF. The chain is built from TRBV2 and TRBJ1-4; 9 bases are shared with TRBD1. Germline V lookup: CDR1 SNHLY, CDR2 FYNNEI. The CDR3 is 16 amino acids. V shed 3 bases and J 8 bases; nucleotides not matched to a gene: 10.

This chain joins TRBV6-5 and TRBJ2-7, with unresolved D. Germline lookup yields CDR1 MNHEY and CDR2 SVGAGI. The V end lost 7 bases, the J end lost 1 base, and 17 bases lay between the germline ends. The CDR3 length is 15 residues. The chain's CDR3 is CASTLGWRKSYEQYF. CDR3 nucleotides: TGTGCCAGCACCCTCGGATGGAGAAAGTCCTACGAGCAGTACTTC.

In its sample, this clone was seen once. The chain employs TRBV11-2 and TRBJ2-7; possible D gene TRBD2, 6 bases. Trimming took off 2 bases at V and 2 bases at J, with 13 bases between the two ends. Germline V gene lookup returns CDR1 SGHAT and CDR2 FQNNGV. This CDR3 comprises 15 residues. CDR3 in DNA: TGTGCCAGCAGCTTACGCGGGACGAGTACCTACGAGCAGTACTTC. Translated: CASSLRGTSTYEQYF.

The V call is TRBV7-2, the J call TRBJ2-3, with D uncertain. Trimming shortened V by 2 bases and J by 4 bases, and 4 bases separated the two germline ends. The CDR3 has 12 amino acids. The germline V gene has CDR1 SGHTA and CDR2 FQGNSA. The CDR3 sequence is CASSLYPDTQYF. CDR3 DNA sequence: TGTGCCAGCAGCTTATATCCAGATACGCAGTATTTT.

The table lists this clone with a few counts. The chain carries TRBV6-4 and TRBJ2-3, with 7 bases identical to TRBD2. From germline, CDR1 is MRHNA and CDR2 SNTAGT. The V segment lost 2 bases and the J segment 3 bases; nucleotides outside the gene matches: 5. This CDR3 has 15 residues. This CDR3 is CASSDGGSTTDTQYF. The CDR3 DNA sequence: TGTGCCAGCAGTGACGGCGGGAGTACGACAGATACGCAGTATTTT.

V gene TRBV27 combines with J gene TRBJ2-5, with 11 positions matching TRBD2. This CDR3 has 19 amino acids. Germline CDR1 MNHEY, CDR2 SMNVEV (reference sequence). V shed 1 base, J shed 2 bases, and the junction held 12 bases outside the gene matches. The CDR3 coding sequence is TGTGCCAGCAGTTTATTCTATCGCGGGACTAGCGGAGTTCAAGAGACCCAGTACTTC. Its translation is CASSLFYRGTSGVQETQYF.

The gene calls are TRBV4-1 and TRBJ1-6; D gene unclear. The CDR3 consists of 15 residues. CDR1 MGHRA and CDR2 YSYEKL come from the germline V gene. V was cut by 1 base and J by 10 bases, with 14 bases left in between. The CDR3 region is CASSQVARVESPLHF. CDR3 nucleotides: TGCGCCAGCAGCCAAGTGGCGAGGGTAGAATCACCCCTCCACTTT.